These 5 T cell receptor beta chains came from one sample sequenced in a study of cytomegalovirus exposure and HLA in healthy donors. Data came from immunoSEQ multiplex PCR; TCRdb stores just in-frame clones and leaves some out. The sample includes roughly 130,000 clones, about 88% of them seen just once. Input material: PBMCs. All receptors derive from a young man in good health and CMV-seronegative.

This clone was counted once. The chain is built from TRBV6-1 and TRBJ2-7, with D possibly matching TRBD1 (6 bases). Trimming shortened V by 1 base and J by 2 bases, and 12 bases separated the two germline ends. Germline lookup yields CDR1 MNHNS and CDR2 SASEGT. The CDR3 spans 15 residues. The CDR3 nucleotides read TGTGCCAGCAGTGAAGAACAGGGATGGACCTACGAGCAGTACTTC. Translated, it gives CASSEEQGWTYEQYF.

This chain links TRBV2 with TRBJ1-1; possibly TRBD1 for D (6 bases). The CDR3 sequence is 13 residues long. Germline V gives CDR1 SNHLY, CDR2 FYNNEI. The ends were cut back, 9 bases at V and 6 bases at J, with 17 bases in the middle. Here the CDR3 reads CASLGHLSAEAFF. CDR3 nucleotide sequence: TGTGCCAGTCTGGGACACCTAAGCGCTGAAGCTTTCTTT.

CDR3 sequence reads: CASGLATDTQYF. CDR3 nucleotide sequence: TGTGCCAGCGGACTAGCGACAGATACGCAGTATTTT. This chain uses TRBV27 with TRBJ2-3, with 9 bases lining up with TRBD2. The trim removed 8 bases at V and 3 bases at J, leaving 0 bases unmatched. The CDR3 runs 12 residues. CDR1 and CDR2 from the germline V gene are MNHEY and SMNVEV (reference sequence).

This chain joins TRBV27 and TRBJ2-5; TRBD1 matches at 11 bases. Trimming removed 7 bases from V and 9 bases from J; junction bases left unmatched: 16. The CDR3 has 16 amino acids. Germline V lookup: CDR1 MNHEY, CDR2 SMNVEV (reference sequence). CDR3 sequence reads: CASTLIRDRGVRSQYF. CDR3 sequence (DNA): TGTGCCAGCACCTTAATCCGGGACAGGGGGGTTAGGTCCCAGTACTTC.

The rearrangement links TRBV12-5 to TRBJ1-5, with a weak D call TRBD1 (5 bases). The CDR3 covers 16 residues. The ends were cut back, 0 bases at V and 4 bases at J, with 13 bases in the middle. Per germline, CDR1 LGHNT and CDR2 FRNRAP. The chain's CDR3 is CASGLVVFGGNQPQHF. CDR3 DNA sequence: TGTGCTAGTGGTTTGGTAGTTTTCGGGGGAAATCAGCCCCAGCATTTT.